This TCR beta chain was identified in a study of OX40 agonist ivuxolimab in advanced cancers. Study-level background: The patients received agonistic anti-OX40 (CD134) antibody ivuxolimab. Patients were dosed intravenously with ivuxolimab at 0.01 to 10 mg/kg every 2 weeks. Recorded diagnoses for dose-escalation patients were hepatocellular carcinoma, melanoma, renal cell or head and neck cancer.

This clone was observed a handful of times. Deletions cut 1 base from V and 4 bases from J, with 13 bases between. The CDR3 runs to 15 residues. From germline, CDR1 is SGHTA and CDR2 FQGNSA. TCRdb's copy holds only in-frame clones and misses some; the assay was immunoSEQ multiplex PCR. The sample includes roughly 17,000 clones, nearly 75% of them seen just once. This clonotype was obtained from an adult with an advanced solid tumor such as melanoma, head and neck, liver or kidney cancer. This chain joins TRBV7-2 and TRBJ1-1; D is unresolved. This specimen was CD4+ or CD8+ T cells sorted from blood, taken in a trial of the OX40 agonist ivuxolimab. CDR3 nucleotides: TGTGCCAGCAGCTTAGATCTGGGCTATGTCACTGAAGCTTTCTTT. Protein product: CASSLDLGYVTEAFF.